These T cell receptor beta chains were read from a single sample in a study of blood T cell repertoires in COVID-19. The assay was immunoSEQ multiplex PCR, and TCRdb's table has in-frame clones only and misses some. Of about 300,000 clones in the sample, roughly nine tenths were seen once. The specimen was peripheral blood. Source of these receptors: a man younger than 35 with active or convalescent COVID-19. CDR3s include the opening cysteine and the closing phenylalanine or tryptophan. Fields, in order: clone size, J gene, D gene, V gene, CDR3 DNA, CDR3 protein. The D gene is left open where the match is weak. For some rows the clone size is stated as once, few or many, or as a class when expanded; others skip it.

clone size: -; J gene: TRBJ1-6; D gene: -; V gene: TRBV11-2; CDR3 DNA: TGTGCCAGCAGCAGAAGGACTGCTGCCTATAATTCACCCCTCCACTTT; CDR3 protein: CASSRRTAAYNSPLHF
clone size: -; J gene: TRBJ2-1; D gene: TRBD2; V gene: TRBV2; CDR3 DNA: TGTGCCAGCAGTGCCGGGACTAGCTTGTACAATGAGCAGTTCTTC; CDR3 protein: CASSAGTSLYNEQFF
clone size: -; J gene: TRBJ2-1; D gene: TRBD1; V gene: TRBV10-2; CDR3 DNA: TGCGCCAGCCTCCAGGGGGACACCTACAATGAGCAGTTCTTC; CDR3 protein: CASLQGDTYNEQFF
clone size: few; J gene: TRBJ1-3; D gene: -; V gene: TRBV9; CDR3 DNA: TGTGCCAGCAGCGCAGGACCCCGGGGGGGCTCTGGAAACACCATATATTTT; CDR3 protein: CASSAGPRGGSGNTIYF
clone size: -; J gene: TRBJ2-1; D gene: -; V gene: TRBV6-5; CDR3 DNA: TGTGCCAGCAGTTACTCCTCCGTTAATGAGCAGTTCTTC; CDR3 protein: CASSYSSVNEQFF
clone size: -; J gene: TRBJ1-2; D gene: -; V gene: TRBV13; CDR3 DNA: TGTGCCAGCGTTGGACAGAAACTTAACTATGGCTACACCTTC; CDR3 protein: CASVGQKLNYGYTF
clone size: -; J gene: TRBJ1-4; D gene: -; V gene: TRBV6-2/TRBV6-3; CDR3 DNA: TGTGCCAGCAGCGATCCGGGAAGGGAAAAACTGTTTTTT; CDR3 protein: CASSDPGREKLFF
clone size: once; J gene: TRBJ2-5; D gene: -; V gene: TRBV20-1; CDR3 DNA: TGCAGTGCTAGTAGGAGGGTGTCCCAACAAGAGACCCAGTACTTC; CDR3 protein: CSASRRVSQQETQYF
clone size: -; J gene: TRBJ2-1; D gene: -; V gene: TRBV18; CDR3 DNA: TGTGCCAGCTCTCAGGGGCCCTCCTACAATGAGCAGTTCTTC; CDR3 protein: CASSQGPSYNEQFF
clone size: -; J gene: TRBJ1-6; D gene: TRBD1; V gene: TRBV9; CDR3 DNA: TGTGCCAGCAGCTCAAGACAGGGGCCTTCACCCCTCCACTTT; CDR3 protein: CASSSRQGPSPLHF
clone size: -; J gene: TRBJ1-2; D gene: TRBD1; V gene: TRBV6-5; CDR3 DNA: TGTGCCAGCAATAACAGGGGCGCCGACTATGGCTACACCTTC; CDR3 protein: CASNNRGADYGYTF
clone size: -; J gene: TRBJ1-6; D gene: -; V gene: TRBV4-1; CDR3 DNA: TGCGCCAGCAGCCAATCACGGGGGACCCCGGATTCACCCCTCCACTTT; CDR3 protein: CASSQSRGTPDSPLHF
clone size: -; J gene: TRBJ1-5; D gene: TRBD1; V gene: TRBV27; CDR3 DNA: TGTGCCAGCAGTCCCGGACAGGGGAATCAGCCCCAGCATTTT; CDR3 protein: CASSPGQGNQPQHF
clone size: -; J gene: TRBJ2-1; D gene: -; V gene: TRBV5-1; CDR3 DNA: TGCGCCAGCAGCACCGAGAATTATTTGAATGAGCAGTTCTTC; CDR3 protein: CASSTENYLNEQFF
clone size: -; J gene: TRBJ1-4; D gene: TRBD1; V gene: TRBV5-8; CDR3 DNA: TGTGCCAGCTGCGAAGGACAGGTTTTTGAAAAACTGTTTTTT; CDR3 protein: CASCEGQVFEKLFF
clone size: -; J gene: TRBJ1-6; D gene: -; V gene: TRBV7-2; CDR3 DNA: TGTGCCAGCAGCTTAGTAGGGGGGGGCAGGGCCTATAATTCACCCCTCCACTTT; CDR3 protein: CASSLVGGGRAYNSPLHF
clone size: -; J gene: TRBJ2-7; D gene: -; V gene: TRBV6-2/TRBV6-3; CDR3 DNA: TGTGCCAGCAGTTACCGGGAACAGGGTTGGCAGTACTTC; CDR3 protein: CASSYREQGWQYF
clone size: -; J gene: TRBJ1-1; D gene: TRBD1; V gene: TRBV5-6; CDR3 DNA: TGTGCCAGCAGCTTGAATCCCTCAGGGGGTGAAGCTTTCTTT; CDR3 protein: CASSLNPSGGEAFF
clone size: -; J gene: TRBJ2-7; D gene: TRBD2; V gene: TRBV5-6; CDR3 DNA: TGTGCCAGCAGGTCCGGGACTAGCGGGAAAAGGTCCTACGAGCAGTACTTC; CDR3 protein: CASRSGTSGKRSYEQYF
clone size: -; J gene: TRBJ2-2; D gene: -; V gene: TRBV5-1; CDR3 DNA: TGCGCCAGCAGCTCTAGTCTAGTTGGCACCGGGGAGCTGTTTTTT; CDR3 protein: CASSSSLVGTGELFF
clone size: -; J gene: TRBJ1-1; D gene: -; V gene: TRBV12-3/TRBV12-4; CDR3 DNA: TGTGCCAGCAGTTTCGGGACTGAAGCTTTCTTT; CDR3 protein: CASSFGTEAFF
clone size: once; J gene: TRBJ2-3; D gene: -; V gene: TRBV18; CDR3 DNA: TGTGCCAGCTCACTAAGGACTAACCTCGCCACAGATACGCAGTATTTT; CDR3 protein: CASSLRTNLATDTQYF
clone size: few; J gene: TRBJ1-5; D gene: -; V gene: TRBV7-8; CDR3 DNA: TGTGCCAGCAGCCACCGGGACATCCACCTGGGGCCCCAGCATTTT; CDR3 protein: CASSHRDIHLGPQHF
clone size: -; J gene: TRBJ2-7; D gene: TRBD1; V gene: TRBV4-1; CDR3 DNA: TGCGCCAGCAGCCAAGGACAGGGGCTCTACGAGCAGTACTTC; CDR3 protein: CASSQGQGLYEQYF
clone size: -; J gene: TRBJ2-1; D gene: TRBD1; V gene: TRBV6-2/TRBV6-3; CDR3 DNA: TGTGCCAGCAGTTACTCGTCAGGGGGCGAGCTCCCTAGCTACAATGAGCAGTTCTTC; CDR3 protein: CASSYSSGGELPSYNEQFF
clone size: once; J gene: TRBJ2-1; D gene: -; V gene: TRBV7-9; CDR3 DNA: TGTGCCAGCAGCGCGCCGGGACTCAAATACAATGAGCAGTTCTTC; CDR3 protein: CASSAPGLKYNEQFF
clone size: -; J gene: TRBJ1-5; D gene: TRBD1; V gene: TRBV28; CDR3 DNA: TGTGCCAGCAGTACCGGACAGGGAAGGGGGTGGACCCAGCATTTT; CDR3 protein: CASSTGQGRGWTQHF
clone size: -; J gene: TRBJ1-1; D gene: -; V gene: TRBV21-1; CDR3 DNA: TGTGCCAGCAGCACCAGACGGGGTAAAGCTTTCTTT; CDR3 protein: CASSTRRGKAFF
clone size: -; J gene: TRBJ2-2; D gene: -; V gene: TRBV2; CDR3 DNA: TGTGCCAGCTTTTTGGACAGACTCACCGGGGAGCTGTTTTTT; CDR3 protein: CASFLDRLTGELFF
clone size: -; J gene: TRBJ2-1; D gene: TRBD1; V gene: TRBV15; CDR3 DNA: TGTGCCACCAGCACGGGACAGCCTTACAATGAGCAGTTCTTC; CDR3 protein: CATSTGQPYNEQFF
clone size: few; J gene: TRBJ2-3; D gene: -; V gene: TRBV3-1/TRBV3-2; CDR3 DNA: TGTGCCAGCAGCCCAGGAATAGACAGGGAGGAGTTTTCAGATACGCAGTATTTT; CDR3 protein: CASSPGIDREEFSDTQYF
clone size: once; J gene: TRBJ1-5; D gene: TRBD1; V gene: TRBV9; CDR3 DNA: TGTGCCAGCAGCGAGGGACAGGGTAATCAGCCCCAGCATTTT; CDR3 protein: CASSEGQGNQPQHF
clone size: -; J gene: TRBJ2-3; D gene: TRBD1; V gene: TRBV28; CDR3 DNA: TGTGCCAGCGGAACATGGACAGGGGTCGCAGATACGCAGTATTTT; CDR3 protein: CASGTWTGVADTQYF
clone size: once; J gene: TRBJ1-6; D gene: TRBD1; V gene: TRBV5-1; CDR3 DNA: TGCGCCAGCAGCTCCGGACAGGGAAGCTCCTATAATTCACCCCTCCACTTT; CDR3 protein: CASSSGQGSSYNSPLHF
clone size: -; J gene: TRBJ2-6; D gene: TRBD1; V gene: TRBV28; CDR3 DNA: TGTGCCAGCATGAAAGGGGGCTCCGGGGCCAACGTCCTGACTTTC; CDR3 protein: CASMKGGSGANVLTF
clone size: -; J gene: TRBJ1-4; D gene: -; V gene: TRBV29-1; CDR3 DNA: TGCAGCGTTGCTTTTGCTGCAGGGGAAAAACTGTTTTTT; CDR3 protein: CSVAFAAGEKLFF
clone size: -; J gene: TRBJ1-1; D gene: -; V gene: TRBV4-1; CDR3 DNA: TGCGCCAGCAGCCAAGAGGGCGGGGTGAACACTGAAGCTTTCTTT; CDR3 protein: CASSQEGGVNTEAFF
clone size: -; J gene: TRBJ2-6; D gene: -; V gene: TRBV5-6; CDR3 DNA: TGTGCCAGCAGCAAGGACAGTTCCTTCTCTGGGGCCAACGTCCTGACTTTC; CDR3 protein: CASSKDSSFSGANVLTF
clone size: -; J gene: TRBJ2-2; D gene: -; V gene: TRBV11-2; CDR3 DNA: TGTGCCAGCAGCTTATTTGCGGGGAGCGTAACCGGGGAGCTGTTTTTT; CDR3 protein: CASSLFAGSVTGELFF
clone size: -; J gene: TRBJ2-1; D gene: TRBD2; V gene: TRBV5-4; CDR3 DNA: TGTGCCAGCAGCCTATCGGGACTAGCGGGGGGAAACCTCTACAATGAGCAGTTCTTC; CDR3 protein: CASSLSGLAGGNLYNEQFF
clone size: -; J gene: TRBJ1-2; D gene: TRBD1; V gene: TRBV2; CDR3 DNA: TGTGCCAGCAGGGGGGACAGGAACCACTATGGCTACACCTTC; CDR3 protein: CASRGDRNHYGYTF
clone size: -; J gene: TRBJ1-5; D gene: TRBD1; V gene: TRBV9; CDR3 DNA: TGTGCCAGCAGCACCGGGACAGGGAGTCAGCCCCAGCATTTT; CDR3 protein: CASSTGTGSQPQHF
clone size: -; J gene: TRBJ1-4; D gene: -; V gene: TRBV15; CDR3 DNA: TGTGCCACCAGCAAGAGTCCAGGTTTAAATGAAAAACTGTTTTTT; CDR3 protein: CATSKSPGLNEKLFF
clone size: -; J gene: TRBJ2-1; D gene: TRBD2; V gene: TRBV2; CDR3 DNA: TGTGCCAGCGGTTCCGGCGGGGGGGTTTACAATGAGCAGTTCTTC; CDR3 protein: CASGSGGGVYNEQFF
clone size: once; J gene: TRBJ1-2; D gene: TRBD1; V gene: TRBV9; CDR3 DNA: TGTGCCAGCAGCCAGGGACAGTTTAACTATGGCTACACCTTC; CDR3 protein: CASSQGQFNYGYTF
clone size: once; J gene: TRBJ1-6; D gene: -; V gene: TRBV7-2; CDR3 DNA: TGTGCCAGCAGCTCCCTGGGGGGGGGTGTGGATTCACCCCTCCACTTT; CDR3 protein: CASSSLGGGVDSPLHF
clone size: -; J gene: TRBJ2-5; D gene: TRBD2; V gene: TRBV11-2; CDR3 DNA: TGTGCCAGCAGCCGGGGACTAACCTACCAAGAGACCCAGTACTTC; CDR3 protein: CASSRGLTYQETQYF
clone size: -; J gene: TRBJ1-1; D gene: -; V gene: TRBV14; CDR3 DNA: TGTGCCAGCAGCCCTAACTACCCAGGGGACACTGAAGCTTTCTTT; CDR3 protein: CASSPNYPGDTEAFF
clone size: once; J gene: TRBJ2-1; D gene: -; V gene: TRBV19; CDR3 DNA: TGTGCCAGTAATCCGGGGGGCCTCTACAATGAGCAGTTCTTC; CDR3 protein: CASNPGGLYNEQFF
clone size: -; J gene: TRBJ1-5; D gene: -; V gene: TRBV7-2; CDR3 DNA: TGTGCCAGCAGCTTATACGGGAGGGACCGGCCCCAGCATTTT; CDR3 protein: CASSLYGRDRPQHF
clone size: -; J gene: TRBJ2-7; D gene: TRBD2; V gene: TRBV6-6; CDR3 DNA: TGTGCCAGCAGTTCCAGCCGGAGCGGGAGGTCCTACGAGCAGTACTTC; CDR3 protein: CASSSSRSGRSYEQYF
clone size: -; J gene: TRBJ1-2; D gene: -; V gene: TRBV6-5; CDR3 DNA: TGTGCCAGCAGGCTCGATGCGGGGGCGCGAGGCTACACCTTC; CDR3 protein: CASRLDAGARGYTF
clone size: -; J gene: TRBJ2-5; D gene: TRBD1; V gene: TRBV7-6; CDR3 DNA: TGTGCCAGCAGTTTTCCATACAGGGGGAGACGGGAGACCCAGTACTTC; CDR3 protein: CASSFPYRGRRETQYF
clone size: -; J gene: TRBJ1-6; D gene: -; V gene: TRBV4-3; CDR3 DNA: TGCGCCAGCAGCCAAGACAGGGAGGACCCAAATTCACCCCTCCACTTT; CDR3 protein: CASSQDREDPNSPLHF
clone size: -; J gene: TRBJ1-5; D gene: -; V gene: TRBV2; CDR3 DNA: TGTGCCAGCAGTGAAGCAGCTAATAGCAATCAGCCCCAGCATTTT; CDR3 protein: CASSEAANSNQPQHF
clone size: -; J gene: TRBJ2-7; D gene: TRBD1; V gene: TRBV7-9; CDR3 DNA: TGTGCCAGCAGCGGCCGGGACAGGGTATCCGAGCAGTACTTC; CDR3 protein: CASSGRDRVSEQYF
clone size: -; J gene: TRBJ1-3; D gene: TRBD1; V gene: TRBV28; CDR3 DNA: TGTGCCAGCAGTTTAATACTCGGGACAGGTTCTTCTGGAAACACCATATATTTT; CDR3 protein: CASSLILGTGSSGNTIYF